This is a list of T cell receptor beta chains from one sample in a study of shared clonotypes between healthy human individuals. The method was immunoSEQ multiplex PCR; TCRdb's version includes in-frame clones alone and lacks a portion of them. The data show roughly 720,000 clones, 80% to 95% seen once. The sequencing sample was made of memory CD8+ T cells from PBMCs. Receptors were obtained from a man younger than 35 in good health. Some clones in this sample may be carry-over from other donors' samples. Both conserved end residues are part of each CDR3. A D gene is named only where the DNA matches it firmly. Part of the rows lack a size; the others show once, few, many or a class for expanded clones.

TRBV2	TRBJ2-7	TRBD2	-	TGTGCCAGCAGTGAATGGCGGGAGAGGTACGAGCAGTACTTC	CASSEWRERYEQYF
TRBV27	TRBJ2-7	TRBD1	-	TGTGCCAGCAGTGCCGGACAGGTCCGCTCCTACGAGCAGTACTTC	CASSAGQVRSYEQYF
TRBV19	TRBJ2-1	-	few	TGTGCCAGTAGTATAGTGGGCAATGAGCAGTTCTTC	CASSIVGNEQFF
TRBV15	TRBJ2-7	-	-	TGTGCCACCAGCAGAGATAGTACGAGCTCCTACGAGCAGTACTTC	CATSRDSTSSYEQYF
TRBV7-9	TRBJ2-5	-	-	TGTGCCAGCAGCTTCTACTCGCACCTGCAAGAGACCCAGTACTTC	CASSFYSHLQETQYF
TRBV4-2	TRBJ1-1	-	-	TGTGCCAGCAGCCAAGGCAGGGTAGGTATGAACACTGAAGCTTTCTTT	CASSQGRVGMNTEAFF
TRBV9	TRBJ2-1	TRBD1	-	TGTGCCAGCAGCGGAAGGACAGGGGCATACTACAATGAGCAGTTCTTC	CASSGRTGAYYNEQFF
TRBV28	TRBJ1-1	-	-	TGTGCCAGCAGTTTATCAGCTGAAGCTTTCTTT	CASSLSAEAFF
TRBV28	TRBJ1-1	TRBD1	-	TGTGCCAGCACCAGGGGGCCCACTGAAGCTTTCTTT	CASTRGPTEAFF
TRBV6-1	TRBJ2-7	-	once	TGTGCCATCAGTGAACTTGTGACAGGCTCCTACGAGCAGTACTTC	CAISELVTGSYEQYF
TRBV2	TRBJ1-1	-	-	TGTGCCAGCAGTGAAGCCTTAGCGTGGGGGAACACTGAAGCTTTCTTT	CASSEALAWGNTEAFF
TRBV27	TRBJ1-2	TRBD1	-	TGTGCCAGCAGTCCACAGGGGGGATATGGCTACACCTTC	CASSPQGGYGYTF
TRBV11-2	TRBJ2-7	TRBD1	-	TGTGCCAGCAATCCGGGACAGGGGCCCGTCGAGCAGTACTTC	CASNPGQGPVEQYF
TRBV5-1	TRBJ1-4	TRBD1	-	TGCGCCAGCAGCTTGGCCAGGACAGGGGGGAATGAAAAACTGTTTTTT	CASSLARTGGNEKLFF
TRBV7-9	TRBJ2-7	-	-	TGTGCCAGCAGCTCCCCCAAGACAGGCCAATCCTACGAGCAGTACTTC	CASSSPKTGQSYEQYF
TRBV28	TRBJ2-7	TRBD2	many	TGTGCCAGCAGCACCGGGACTAGCGGGTTGGGCTCCTACGAGCAGTACTTC	CASSTGTSGLGSYEQYF
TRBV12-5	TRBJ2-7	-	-	TGTGCTAGTGGTTTGGTAGTCGGCAGGAGCTCCTACGAGCAGTACTTC	CASGLVVGRSSYEQYF
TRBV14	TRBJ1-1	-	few	TGTGCCAGCAGCAAAAGAGGACAGGAAGCTTTCTTT	CASSKRGQEAFF
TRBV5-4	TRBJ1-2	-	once	TGTGCCAGCAGCCCCCGGGGAGGGGCGGATGGCTACACCTTC	CASSPRGGADGYTF
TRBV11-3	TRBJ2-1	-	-	TGTGCCAGCAGCCCGGACAGATACAATGAGCAGTTCTTC	CASSPDRYNEQFF
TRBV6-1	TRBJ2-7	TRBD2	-	TGTGCCAGCAGTGGGGGGTGGGAGCGGGAGTTTCAAATATCCTACGAGCAGTACTTC	CASSGGWEREFQISYEQYF
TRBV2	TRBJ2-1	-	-	TGTGCCAGCAGTGAAGGGGACTACAATGAGCAGTTCTTC	CASSEGDYNEQFF
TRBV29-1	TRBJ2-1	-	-	TGCAGCGTTGAGGTGGTTATCTACAATGAGCAGTTCTTC	CSVEVVIYNEQFF
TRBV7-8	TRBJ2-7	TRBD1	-	TGTGCCAGCAGCCTAGGGGAACAGGGGGCGGCTTGGGAGCAGTACTTC	CASSLGEQGAAWEQYF
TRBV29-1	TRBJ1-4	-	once	TGCAGCGTTATCTCCCCCGACCCTGCTAATAATGAAAAACTGTTTTTT	CSVISPDPANNEKLFF
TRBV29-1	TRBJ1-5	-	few	TGCAGCGTCCAGCCCCAGCATTTT	CSVQPQHF
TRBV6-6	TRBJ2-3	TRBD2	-	TGTGCCAGCAGTTATTTGGGGGAGGGCCCTACAGATACGCAGTATTTT	CASSYLGEGPTDTQYF
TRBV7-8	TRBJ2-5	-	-	TGTGCCAGCAGTGAGACTGGACAGCAAGAGACCCAGTACTTC	CASSETGQQETQYF
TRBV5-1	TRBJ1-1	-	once	TGCGCCACCTCCGATACAGAATACACTGAAGCTTTCTTT	CATSDTEYTEAFF
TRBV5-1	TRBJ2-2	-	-	TGCGCCAGCAGCCCGGGGTTCGACGGGGAGCTGTTTTTT	CASSPGFDGELFF
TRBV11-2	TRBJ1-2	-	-	TGTGCCAGCAGCTGGGCTCGGGGCTACACCTTC	CASSWARGYTF
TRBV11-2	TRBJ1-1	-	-	TGTGCCAGCAGCCCTTTCGGAGGCGACACTGAAGCTTTCTTT	CASSPFGGDTEAFF
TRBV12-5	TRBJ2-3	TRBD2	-	TGTGCTAGTGGTTTGGTACAATATCCTAGCGGTAGCACAGATACGCAGTATTTT	CASGLVQYPSGSTDTQYF
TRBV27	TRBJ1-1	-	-	TGTGCCAGCAGTCCCCGCCGGGGGTGGGAAGCTTTCTTT	CASSPRRGWEAFF
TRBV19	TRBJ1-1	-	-	TGTGCCAGTAGTGAACGCAGGGAGCTGCGGAACACTGAAGCTTTCTTT	CASSERRELRNTEAFF
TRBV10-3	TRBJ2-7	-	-	TGTGCCATCAGTGATTCCCCTCCGCCTACTCCCGAGCAGTACTTC	CAISDSPPPTPEQYF
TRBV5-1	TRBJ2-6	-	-	TGCGCCAGCAGCTTGGGGGAGTTCTCTGGGGCCAACGTCCTGACTTTC	CASSLGEFSGANVLTF
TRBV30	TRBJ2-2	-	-	TGTGCCTGGAGTTTCTACTTACCGAACACCGGGGAGCTGTTTTTT	CAWSFYLPNTGELFF
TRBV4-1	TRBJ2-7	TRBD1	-	TGCGCCAGCAGCCAAGATTTGAGACAGGGCTACGAGCAGTACTTC	CASSQDLRQGYEQYF
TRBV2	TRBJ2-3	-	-	TGTGCCAGCAGTCCTCTCGCACTAGCGCAGTATTTT	CASSPLALAQYF
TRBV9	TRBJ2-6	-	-	TGTGCCAGCAGCGATCCAGGGACCTCTGGGGCCAACGTCCTGACTTTC	CASSDPGTSGANVLTF
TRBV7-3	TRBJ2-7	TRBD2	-	TGTGCCAGCAGCTTAAGGCTAGCGGGACTCGACGAGCAGTACTTC	CASSLRLAGLDEQYF
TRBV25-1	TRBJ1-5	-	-	TGTGCCAGCAGTGAACCGGGCGGGGGAAATCAGCCCCAGCATTTT	CASSEPGGGNQPQHF
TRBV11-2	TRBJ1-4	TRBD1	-	TGTGCCAGCAGCTCGAGACCCCAGGGGGCTGGCGAAAAACTGTTTTTT	CASSSRPQGAGEKLFF
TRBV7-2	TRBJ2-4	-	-	TGTGCCAGCAGTCAGGCAGGAGTAGCCAAAAACATTCAGTACTTC	CASSQAGVAKNIQYF
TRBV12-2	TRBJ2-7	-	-	TGTGCAAGTCGCATAACCGGGACTAGCGGGTCCTACGAGCAGTACTTC	CASRITGTSGSYEQYF
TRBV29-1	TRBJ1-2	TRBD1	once	TGCAGCGCCACCCCGGGACAGGGGGGCGATGGCTACACCTTC	CSATPGQGGDGYTF
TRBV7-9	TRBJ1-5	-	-	TGTGCCAGCAGCATAACAGGGTACAATCAGCCCCAGCATTTT	CASSITGYNQPQHF
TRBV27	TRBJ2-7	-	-	TGTGCCAGCAGTTTACTTCGGGTCCAGGGCCCCTACGAGCAGTACTTC	CASSLLRVQGPYEQYF
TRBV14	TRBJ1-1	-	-	TGTGCCAGCAGCCCTGGGACACCCGGGAACTTTGAAGCTTTCTTT	CASSPGTPGNFEAFF
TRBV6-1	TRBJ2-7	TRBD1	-	TGTGCCAGCAGTGATGGGACAGGGTCCTACGAGCAGTACTTC	CASSDGTGSYEQYF
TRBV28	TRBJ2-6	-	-	TGTGCCAGCAGTTTCGAAAACTCTGGGGCCAACGTCCTGACTTTC	CASSFENSGANVLTF
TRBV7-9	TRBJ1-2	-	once	TGTGCCAGCAGCTTAGTGGGAGGCGGCGGCTACACCTTC	CASSLVGGGGYTF
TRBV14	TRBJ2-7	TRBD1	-	TGTGCCAGCCGCGTGACAGGGCACCACGAGCAGTACTTC	CASRVTGHHEQYF